Sequencing of this TCR beta chain was carried out in a study of T cell repertoires in cytomegalovirus infection. Study in general: A matching HLA type, together with CMV infection, was signaled by public TCR beta signatures. Overall study findings and caveats: Totalled public TCR beta family frequency picked out people who carried CMV plus the relevant HLA. Dominating the ex vivo response were HLA-C-restricted CMV-specific TCR beta clonotypes.

The CDR3 length is 12 residues. V was shortened by 5 bases and J by 4 bases, with 8 bases between the two germline ends. Germline V lookup: CDR1 SGHTA, CDR2 FQGNSA. In TCRdb, the reads were re-called with MiXCR into one record per CDR3 protein. In the table there are about 330,000 distinct CDR3 sequences, over 7.5% of which are singletons. The table lists this clonotype with many counts. Antigen: not known. The TCR originated in a human donor in good health (CMV status not recorded). Some clones in this sample may be carry-over from other donors' samples. The rearrangement joins TRBV7-2 to TRBJ1-2; D gene uncertain. Specimen: PBMCs. The CDR3 region is CASSTPSYGYTF. The CDR3 DNA is TGTGCCAGCAGCACCCCCAGCTATGGCTACACCTTC. The whole variable domain, remainder taken from reference TRBV7-2 and TRBJ1-2, is GAGVSQSPSNKVTEKGKDVELRCDPISGHTALYWYRQSLGQGLEFLIYFQGNSAPDKSGLPSDRFSAERTGGSVSTLTIQRTQQEDSAVYLCASSTPSYGYTFGSGTRLTVV.